Each of the 13 T cell receptor beta chains below was sequenced from the same sample in a study of PD-L1 blockade in urothelial cancer. Measured with immunoSEQ multiplex PCR; TCRdb has only the in-frame clones, and not every one. This sample has tens of thousands of clones; approximately 80% occur once, and the top ten carry almost 4.5%. Sequencing used PBMCs, obtained around atezolizumab (anti-PD-L1) treatment. Receptors were obtained from a man in his 70s with urothelial cancer.

The chain uses TRBV6-4 and TRBJ2-7, with 9 bases fitting TRBD1. The germline V gene has CDR1 MRHNA and CDR2 SNTAGT. V shed 6 bases and J 2 bases; nucleotides not matched to a gene: 8. This CDR3 is built from 15 residues. The CDR3 region is CASRTTGTGTYEQYF. CDR3 in DNA: TGTGCCAGCAGAACGACCGGGACAGGGACCTACGAGCAGTACTTC.

This CDR3 is CASSTDRVSNQPQHF. The CDR3 DNA reads as TGTGCCAGCAGCACGGACAGGGTTAGCAATCAGCCCCAGCATTTT. The V gene is TRBV7-9, the J gene TRBJ1-5; TRBD1 aligns across 8 bases. The CDR3 length is 15 residues. V lost 5 bases and J lost 0; bases outside the gene matches: 3. Germline V CDR1 and CDR2: SEHNR, FQNEAQ (reference sequence).

The chain couples TRBV2 to TRBJ1-1; the D gene is possibly TRBD1 (5 bases). V was shortened by 11 bases and J by 1 base, with 14 bases between the two germline ends. Germline V CDR1 and CDR2: SNHLY, FYNNEI. The CDR3 is made up of 13 amino acids. CDR3: CAGNQGRNTEAFF. The CDR3, as DNA: TGTGCCGGGAACCAGGGCCGGAACACTGAAGCTTTCTTT.

V and J are TRBV4-1 and TRBJ2-1; 8 bases are shared with TRBD2. Germline-derived CDR1 and CDR2 are MGHRA and YSYEKL. CDR3 length equals 17 residues. V was clipped by 2 bases and J by 0 bases; unmatched bases: 6. The CDR3 sequence is CASSQPLSGSSYNEQFF. CDR3 nucleotides: TGCGCCAGCAGCCAACCCCTAAGCGGGAGCTCCTACAATGAGCAGTTCTTC.

The chain joins TRBV5-4 to TRBJ2-1; 7 positions agree with TRBD2. Germline values: CDR1 SGHNT, CDR2 YYREEE (reference sequence). The CDR3 totals 14 residues. Trimming at V came to 4 bases and at J to 5 bases, leaving 6 bases not matched to a gene. In nucleotides, the CDR3 is TGTGCCAGCAGCGCTAGCGGAGGACACAATGAGCAGTTCTTC. Protein: CASSASGGHNEQFF.

The rearrangement links TRBV10-2 to TRBJ1-4; possible D gene TRBD1, 6 bases. V was pared by 2 bases and J by 6 bases, with 13 bases between. Looked up from germline, CDR1 is WSHSY and CDR2 is SAAADI. The CDR3 covers 15 residues. The DNA of the CDR3 is TGCGCCAGCAGTGAGAACACAGGGTCGGATGAAAAACTGTTTTTT. This encodes CASSENTGSDEKLFF.

V and J are TRBV6-5 and TRBJ2-2; 12 nucleotides match TRBD2. The CDR3 length is 15 residues. CDR1 MNHEY and CDR2 SVGAGI come from the germline V gene. Unmatched junction bases numbered 2, after V lost 5 bases and J lost 4 bases. The CDR3 sequence is CASSLAGGGTGELFF. The CDR3, as DNA: TGTGCCAGCAGTCTAGCGGGAGGGGGCACCGGGGAGCTGTTTTTT.

This rearrangement joins TRBV4-1 to TRBJ1-2, with a weak D call TRBD1 (6 bases). This CDR3 contains 15 residues. Germline-derived CDR1 and CDR2 are MGHRA and YSYEKL. Trimming left V 0 bases short and J 5 bases short, with 13 bases between. The CDR3 DNA reads TGCGCCAGCAGCCAAGATCACAGGGATTTTTATGGCTACACCTTC. The encoded protein is CASSQDHRDFYGYTF.

The rearrangement links TRBV9 to TRBJ2-2; 12 bases align to TRBD2. Germline V gene lookup returns CDR1 SGDLS and CDR2 YYNGEE. CDR3 size: 16 residues. With V trimmed by 2 bases and J by 5 bases, 4 bases remained unmatched. CDR3 sequence reads: CASSVAGTSGTGELFF. DNA for the CDR3: TGTGCCAGCAGCGTGGCCGGGACTAGCGGGACCGGGGAGCTGTTTTTT.

This clone showed up just once. The chain employs TRBV6-6 and TRBJ1-1, with 7 nucleotides matching TRBD1. This CDR3 comprises 14 residues. Germline CDR1 is MNHNY and CDR2 is SVGAGI (reference sequence). Trimming removed 4 bases from V and 5 bases from J; junction bases left unmatched: 7. The CDR3 DNA sequence: TGTGCCAGCAGTTCGACAGGGTCGAGGACTGAAGCTTTCTTT. Translated, it gives CASSSTGSRTEAFF.

The V and J genes are TRBV7-2 and TRBJ2-7; D remains unclear. Germline V CDR1 and CDR2: SGHTA, FQGNSA. The CDR3 sequence is 12 residues long. The V end lost 0 bases, the J end lost 2 bases, and 2 bases lay between the germline ends. CDR3 coding DNA: TGTGCCAGCAGCTTAGCCACCTACGAGCAGTACTTC. Translating it yields CASSLATYEQYF.

This clone was recorded only once. The rearrangement uses TRBV19 and TRBJ2-5, with 10 bases that match TRBD1. Losses at the gene ends were 0 bases for V and 5 bases for J; bases not matched to a gene: 9. The CDR3 sequence is 17 residues long. From germline, CDR1 is LNHDA and CDR2 SQIVND (reference sequence). DNA of the CDR3: TGTGCCAGTAGTATAGAAGTCCCGGGACAGGGGTTGGAGACCCAGTACTTC. Encoded protein: CASSIEVPGQGLETQYF.

V is TRBV29-1 and J is TRBJ2-1; D is perhaps TRBD2 (5 bases). There are 14 residues in the CDR3. The germline V and J ends were trimmed by 7 bases and 2 bases, with 15 bases remaining between them. Germline-derived CDR1 and CDR2 are SQVTM and ANQGSEA. CDR3 protein: CSAAATGAYNEQFF. CDR3 in DNA: TGCAGCGCTGCAGCGACCGGGGCCTACAATGAGCAGTTCTTC.